Each of the 20 T cell receptor beta chains below was sequenced from the same sample in a study of blood T cell repertoires in COVID-19. The repertoire was sequenced with immunoSEQ multiplex PCR; TCRdb's copy has only in-frame clones and lacks some. Of roughly 180,000 clones in the sample, less than 85% were seen once. Sequenced sample: PBMCs or T cells enriched from blood (not recorded which). The receptors come from a woman aged 45-65 years who had recovered from COVID-19.

This chain links TRBV9 with TRBJ2-6; TRBD1 might be the D (5 bases). Germline CDR1 is SGDLS and CDR2 is YYNGEE. This CDR3 comprises 15 residues. Trimming shortened V by 4 bases and J by 3 bases, and 11 bases separated the two germline ends. CDR3 DNA sequence: TGTGCCAGCAGCCTCCAGGGATTTGGGGCCAACGTCCTGACTTTC. It translates to CASSLQGFGANVLTF.

In its sample, this clone was seen a few times. Other DNA sequences of this sample code for an identical CDR3. The chain recombines TRBV2 with TRBJ1-1; D is uncertain. Trimming pared 9 bases from V and 1 base from J, leaving 18 bases between. The CDR3 sequence is 15 residues long. Germline-derived CDR1 and CDR2 are SNHLY and FYNNEI. DNA of the CDR3: TGTGCCAGTTATGGGGAGGGTAATACGAACACTGAAGCTTTCTTT. Encoded protein: CASYGEGNTNTEAFF.

The chain uses TRBV11-2 and TRBJ1-4; 8 bases map to TRBD1. The ends lost 3 bases at V and 3 bases at J; junction bases unmatched: 9. This CDR3 has 17 amino acids. CDR1 is SGHAT and CDR2 is FQNNGV in the germline V gene. The CDR3 here is CASSFNAQGAANEKLFF. The CDR3 DNA is TGTGCCAGCAGCTTCAATGCTCAGGGGGCGGCTAATGAAAAACTGTTTTTT.

The gene calls are TRBV14 and TRBJ2-1, with D possibly being TRBD2 (5 bases). V shed 3 bases and J shed 4 bases, with 10 bases lying between them. Germline V gene lookup returns CDR1 SGHDN and CDR2 FVKESK. The CDR3 sequence is 14 residues long. CDR3 bases: TGTGCCAGCAGCCAGGCTAGCAGATACAATGAGCAGTTCTTC. This sequence encodes CASSQASRYNEQFF.

The chain links TRBV5-1 to TRBJ1-2; TRBD1 matches at 8 bases. This CDR3 region has 14 residues. Unmatched junction bases numbered 7, after V lost 4 bases and J lost 5 bases. CDR1 and CDR2 from the germline V gene are SGHRS and YFSETQ. CDR3 DNA: TGCGCCAGCAGCGCGGACAGGGTCGGGTATGGCTACACCTTC. Translating gives CASSADRVGYGYTF.

The rearrangement uses TRBV30 and TRBJ2-2; TRBD2 agrees at 12 bases. The V gene's germline CDR1 is GTSNPN and CDR2 SVGIG (reference sequence). The CDR3 is made up of 17 amino acids. Trimming cost V 0 bases and J 7 bases; bases outside gene matches: 9. As DNA, the CDR3 is TGTGCCTGGAGTGTACCAGGGTCTAGCGGGAGGGGCGGGGAGCTGTTTTTT. Amino acids: CAWSVPGSSGRGGELFF.

This chain uses TRBV27 with TRBJ1-1; D not resolved. This CDR3 comprises 14 residues. The germline gives CDR1 MNHEY, CDR2 SMNVEV (reference sequence). V lost 2 bases and J lost 6, with 13 bases in between. For the CDR3, the DNA is TGTGCCAGCAGTTTACCGGGGAGAAGGTCTGAAGCTTTCTTT. This translates into CASSLPGRRSEAFF.

This clone was detected a few times. The V call is TRBV23-1, the J call TRBJ1-2; 8 bases map to TRBD1. TRBV23-1 is designated an ORF whose function remains uncertain. With 8 bases clipped from V and 3 bases from J, the junction kept 11 bases outside the gene matches. There are 15 residues in the CDR3. The DNA of the CDR3 is TGCGCCAGCGGGCTTGAGGACAGGGCTTACTATGGCTACACCTTC. Protein product: CASGLEDRAYYGYTF.

V is TRBV5-1 and J is TRBJ1-1, with 7 positions matching TRBD1. The trim removed 7 bases at V and 2 bases at J, leaving 5 bases unmatched. Germline CDR1 SGHRS, CDR2 YFSETQ. This CDR3 is 13 amino acids long. In DNA, the CDR3 is TGCGCCAGCGAGGGGGCGTCAAACACTGAAGCTTTCTTT. It is translated as CASEGASNTEAFF. The full variable domain, with the rest looked up from reference TRBV5-1 and TRBJ1-1, is KAGVTQTPRYLIKTRGQQVTLSCSPISGHRSVSWYQQTPGQGLQFLFEYFSETQRNKGNFPGRFSGRQFSNSRSEMNVSTLELGDSALYLCASEGASNTEAFFGQGTRLTVV.

This chain uses TRBV14 with TRBJ2-1; 9 bases are a match to TRBD2. This CDR3 comprises 16 residues. Germline CDR1 reads SGHDN; CDR2 reads FVKESK. V lost 3 bases and J lost 3; bases outside the gene matches: 6. CDR3: CASSQLRGGHYNEQFF. CDR3 bases: TGTGCCAGCAGCCAGTTGCGGGGGGGACACTACAATGAGCAGTTCTTC.

The chain joins TRBV7-8 to TRBJ2-2, with TRBD1 identical over 9 bases. J was trimmed by 0 bases and V by 2 bases; bases with no gene match: 7. The CDR3 covers 18 residues. Germline V gene sequence: CDR1 SGHVS, CDR2 FQNEAQ. The CDR3, as DNA: TGTGCCAGCAGCTTAATGGGACAGGGCTTATCGAACACCGGGGAGCTGTTTTTT. It yields the protein CASSLMGQGLSNTGELFF.

The CDR3 DNA sequence: TGTGCCAGCAGCCAAGATCGTCGAGCTAGCGGGAGAAATCTTGGAGGAGATACGCAGTATTTT. Its protein is CASSQDRRASGRNLGGDTQYF. The rearrangement links TRBV3-1 (or the pseudogene TRBV3-2) to TRBJ2-3, with 10 bases that match TRBD2. Per germline, CDR1 LGHDT and CDR2 YNNKEL (reference sequence). CDR3 size: 21 residues. The ends lost 0 bases at V and 5 bases at J; junction bases unmatched: 20.

V is TRBV6-2 or TRBV6-3 and J is TRBJ2-3, with TRBD2 identical over 7 bases. V shed 7 bases and J 0 bases; nucleotides not matched to a gene: 10. The germline CDR1 and CDR2 sequences are MNHEY and SVGEGT. The CDR3 contains 16 residues. The CDR3 region has the DNA TGTGCCAGCAACCCCTGGGAGGGCCTGAGCACAGATACGCAGTATTTT. Translation: CASNPWEGLSTDTQYF.

V and J are TRBV4-1 and TRBJ2-4; D remains unclear. The CDR3 consists of 14 residues. The germline V and J ends were trimmed by 7 bases and 1 base, with 11 bases remaining between them. Germline V gene data show CDR1 as MGHRA and CDR2 as YSYEKL. CDR3 nucleotides: TGCGCCAGCACCACCCTCGGGGCCAAAAACATTCAGTACTTC. Translated, it gives CASTTLGAKNIQYF.

As to this clone: Different DNA sequences within this sample yield the same CDR3. The chain links TRBV7-2 to TRBJ2-5, with TRBD2 matching 9 bases. The junction had 2 bases not matched to a gene; V was cut back by 1 base and J by 5 bases. The CDR3 covers 14 residues. Germline lookup yields CDR1 SGHTA and CDR2 FQGNSA. CDR3 in DNA: TGTGCCAGCAGCTTAGGGACTAGCGAGGAGACCCAGTACTTC. This translates into CASSLGTSEETQYF.

This chain joins TRBV2 and TRBJ1-1, with TRBD1 matching 7 bases. With 7 bases clipped from V and 4 bases from J, the junction kept 6 bases outside the gene matches. The germline V gene encodes CDR1 SNHLY and CDR2 FYNNEI. The CDR3 has 13 amino acids. Here the CDR3 DNA reads TGTGCCAGCACCGAAGAGGGGGCCACTGAAGCTTTCTTT. Translating gives CASTEEGATEAFF.

This chain links TRBV28 with TRBJ1-5, with D possibly matching TRBD1 (5 bases). The CDR3 sequence is 11 residues long. The germline V gene has CDR1 MDHEN and CDR2 SYDVKM. The V end was cut by 5 bases, the J end by 11 bases, with 10 bases between. Written as DNA, the CDR3 is TGTGCCAGCAGTCCCGGGGGAACCCAGCATTTT. Amino acids: CASSPGGTQHF.

V gene TRBV30 combines with J gene TRBJ1-1; no reliable D call. Deletions cut 5 bases from V and 8 bases from J, with 12 bases between. CDR3 length: 11 residues. Per germline, CDR1 GTSNPN and CDR2 SVGIG (reference sequence). The CDR3, as DNA: TGTGCCTGGTTGGAGAGCGGGGAAGCTTTCTTT. It translates to CAWLESGEAFF.

This clone was counted a single time. The chain combines TRBV7-6 with TRBJ1-2; D is possibly TRBD1 (6 bases). This CDR3 is built from 14 residues. Between the trimmed V and J ends, which lost 1 base and 4 bases, there was a span of 10 bases. Germline loops: CDR1 SGHVS, CDR2 FNYEAQ. CDR3 protein: CASSLDAGAYGYTF. DNA of the CDR3: TGTGCCAGCAGCTTAGACGCAGGGGCCTATGGCTACACCTTC.

The chain carries TRBV10-3 and TRBJ1-1; perhaps TRBD1 as D (5 bases). Germline V gene data show CDR1 as ENHRY and CDR2 as SYGVKD. This CDR3 has 14 amino acids. V lost 8 bases and J 2 bases, leaving 15 bases between the germline ends. The CDR3 loop is CAIGGGTLNTEAFF. CDR3 bases: TGTGCCATCGGCGGGGGTACGCTTAACACTGAAGCTTTCTTT.